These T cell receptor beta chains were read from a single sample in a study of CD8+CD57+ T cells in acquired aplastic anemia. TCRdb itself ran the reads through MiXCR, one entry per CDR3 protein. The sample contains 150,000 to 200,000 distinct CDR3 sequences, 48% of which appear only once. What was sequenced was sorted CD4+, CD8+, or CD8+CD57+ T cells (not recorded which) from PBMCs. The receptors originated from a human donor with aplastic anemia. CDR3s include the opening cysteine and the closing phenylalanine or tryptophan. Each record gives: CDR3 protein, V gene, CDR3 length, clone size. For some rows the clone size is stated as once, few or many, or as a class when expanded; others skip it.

CASSIPTGKGSPLHF | TRBV5-4 | 15 | NA
CASGGVGNNEQFF | TRBV2 | 13 | many
CASSGDRGALTDTQYF | TRBV2 | 16 | NA
CASSPTAGEKETQYF | TRBV6-1 | 15 | NA
CASSEAGTVNTEAFF | TRBV25-1 | 15 | NA
CASSLVGDRGHNEQFF | TRBV11-1 | 16 | NA
CASSLAGWAASHGYTF | TRBV5-6 | 16 | NA
CASSAGQEYEQYF | TRBV5-1 | 13 | NA
CASSTRQGGLNEQFF | TRBV19 | 15 | many
CASSPGVGYTF | TRBV4-1 | 11 | NA
CATASLTSGTYNEQFF | TRBV10-3 | 16 | NA
CASSFNQGDADTQYF | TRBV11-1 | 15 | NA
CASSSRYSYEQYF | TRBV7-2 | 13 | few
CASSLASRYEQYF | TRBV7-8 | 13 | NA
CASSLGLARHDYEQYF | TRBV5-1 | 16 | many
CATSSSTGLGSPLHF | TRBV15 | 15 | NA
CASSQDDYFTDTQYF | TRBV14 | 15 | NA
CATDRGRKNTGELFF | TRBV19 | 15 | NA
CASSSPVQGASYEQYF | TRBV7-8 | 16 | NA
CSARDGEGPYEQYF | TRBV20-1 | 14 | NA
CASSPGSPNYGYTF | TRBV2 | 14 | NA
CASSVAGVGTEAFF | TRBV9 | 14 | many
CASSEWGGQYNTIYF | TRBV6-1 | 15 | NA
CASSVDRWGYTF | TRBV12-3/TRBV12-4 | 12 | NA
CASSLGAGGGRNEQFF | TRBV7-8 | 16 | many
CASVKLYFRGRGPGELFF | TRBV6-1 | 18 | NA
CASSVGDYGYTF | TRBV7-8 | 12 | few
CASSLAVESLDTQYF | TRBV7-3 | 15 | NA
CSARRGGNEAFF | TRBV20-1 | 12 | NA
CSVDGGVRTDTQYF | TRBV29-1 | 14 | many
CASSDGLASRNEQFF | TRBV25-1 | 15 | NA
CATIDSLKSPLHF | TRBV28 | 13 | NA
CAISEGGTGELFF | TRBV10-3 | 13 | NA
CSARAPNTDTQYF | TRBV20-1 | 13 | many
CATSDVTGTDTQYF | TRBV24-1 | 14 | many
CASSLGGPQPQHF | TRBV27 | 13 | NA
CASSVGPGGGEQYF | TRBV9 | 14 | many
CASRGGETEAFF | TRBV7-9 | 12 | once
CASSLGWQGASYEQYF | TRBV11-1 | 16 | many
CAWSVVQDTQYF | TRBV30 | 12 | few
CATREGEYSYEQYF | TRBV24-1 | 14 | many
CASSPILGSTDTQYF | TRBV19 | 15 | NA
CASSQDRVTGSYEQYF | TRBV3-1 | 16 | few
CASTGHEQYF | TRBV2 | 10 | NA
CASSVLGVGDTEAFF | TRBV5-4 | 15 | NA
CASSDQETNYGYTF | TRBV10-2 | 14 | many
CASSYSGTTGETQYF | TRBV6-5 | 15 | NA
CASSFYGLEGYTF | TRBV28 | 13 | NA
CASSGREDTQYF | TRBV7-2 | 12 | many
CSVLTVGEQSYEQYF | TRBV29-1 | 15 | NA
CSASKRGGQETQYF | TRBV20-1 | 14 | few
CASAGVLQPQHF | TRBV19 | 12 | NA
CASSPGQGRTQYF | TRBV5-6 | 13 | many
CASSQDATGANSF | TRBV4-1 | 13 | many